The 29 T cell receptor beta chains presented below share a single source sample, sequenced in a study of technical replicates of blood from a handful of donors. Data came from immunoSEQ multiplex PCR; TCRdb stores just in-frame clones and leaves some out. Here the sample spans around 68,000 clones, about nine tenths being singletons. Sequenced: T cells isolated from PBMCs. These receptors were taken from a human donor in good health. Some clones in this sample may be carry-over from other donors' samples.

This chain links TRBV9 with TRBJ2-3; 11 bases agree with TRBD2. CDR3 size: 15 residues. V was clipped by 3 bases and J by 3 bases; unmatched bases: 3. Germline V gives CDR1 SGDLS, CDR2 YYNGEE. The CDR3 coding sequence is TGTGCCAGCAGCGGTTTAGCGGGGGGGACAGATACGCAGTATTTT. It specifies CASSGLAGGTDTQYF.

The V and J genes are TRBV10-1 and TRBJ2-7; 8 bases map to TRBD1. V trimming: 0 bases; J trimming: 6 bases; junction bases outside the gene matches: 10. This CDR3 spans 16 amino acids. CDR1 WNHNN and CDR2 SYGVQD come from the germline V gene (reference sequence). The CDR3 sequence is CASSESFGAGGFEQYF. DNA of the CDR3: TGCGCCAGCAGTGAGTCGTTTGGGGCAGGGGGCTTCGAGCAGTACTTC.

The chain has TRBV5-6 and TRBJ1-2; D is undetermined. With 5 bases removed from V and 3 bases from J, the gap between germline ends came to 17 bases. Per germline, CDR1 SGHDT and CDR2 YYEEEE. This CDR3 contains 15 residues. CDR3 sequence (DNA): TGTGCCAGCAGAGATTTGGCAGAACCCCACTATGGCTACACCTTC. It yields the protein CASRDLAEPHYGYTF.

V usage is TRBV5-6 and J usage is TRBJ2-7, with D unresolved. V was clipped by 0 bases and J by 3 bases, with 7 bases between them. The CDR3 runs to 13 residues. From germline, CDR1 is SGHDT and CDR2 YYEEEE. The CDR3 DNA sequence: TGTGCCAGCAGCTTGGGGCAGAACTACGAGCAGTACTTC. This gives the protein CASSLGQNYEQYF.

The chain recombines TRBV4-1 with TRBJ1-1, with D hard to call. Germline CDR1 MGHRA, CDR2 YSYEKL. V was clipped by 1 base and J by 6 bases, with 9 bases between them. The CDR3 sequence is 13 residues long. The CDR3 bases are TGCGCCAGCAGCCAAGTAAGCCCGGCTGAAGCTTTCTTT. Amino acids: CASSQVSPAEAFF.

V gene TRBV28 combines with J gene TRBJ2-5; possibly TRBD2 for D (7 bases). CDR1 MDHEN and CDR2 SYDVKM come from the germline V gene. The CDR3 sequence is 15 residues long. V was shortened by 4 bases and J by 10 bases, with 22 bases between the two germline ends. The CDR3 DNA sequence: TGTGCCAGCAGTTCCCAGGGAGGGGGGGGATCGCGCCAGTACTTC. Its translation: CASSSQGGGGSRQYF.

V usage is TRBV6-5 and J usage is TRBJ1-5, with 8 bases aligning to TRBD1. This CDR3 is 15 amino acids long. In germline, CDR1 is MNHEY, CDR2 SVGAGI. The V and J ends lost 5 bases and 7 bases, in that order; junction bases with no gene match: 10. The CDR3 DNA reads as TGTGCCAGCAGTGGTCGGTCAGGGGGCGAACAGCCCCAGCATTTT. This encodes CASSGRSGGEQPQHF.

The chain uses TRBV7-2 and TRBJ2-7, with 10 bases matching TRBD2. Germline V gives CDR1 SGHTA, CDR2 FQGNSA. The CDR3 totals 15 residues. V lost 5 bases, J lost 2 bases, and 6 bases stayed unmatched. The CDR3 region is CASSDRTSGTYEQYF. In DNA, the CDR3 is TGTGCCAGCAGCGATCGGACTAGCGGCACCTACGAGCAGTACTTC.

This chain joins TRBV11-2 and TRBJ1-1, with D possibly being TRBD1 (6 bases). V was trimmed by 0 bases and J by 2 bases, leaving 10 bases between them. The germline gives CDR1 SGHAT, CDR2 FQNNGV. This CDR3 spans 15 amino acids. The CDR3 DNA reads TGTGCCAGCAGCTTAGAAACAGGGTTCAACACTGAAGCTTTCTTT. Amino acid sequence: CASSLETGFNTEAFF.

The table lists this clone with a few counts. CDR3: CASSSTEKLFF. The CDR3 DNA reads TGTGCCAGCAGCTCGACAGAGAAACTGTTTTTT. The chain combines TRBV7-9 with TRBJ1-4; possibly TRBD1 for D (5 bases). This CDR3 spans 11 amino acids. The V and J ends lost 4 bases and 11 bases respectively, with 8 bases between them. Germline values: CDR1 SEHNR, CDR2 FQNEAQ (reference sequence).

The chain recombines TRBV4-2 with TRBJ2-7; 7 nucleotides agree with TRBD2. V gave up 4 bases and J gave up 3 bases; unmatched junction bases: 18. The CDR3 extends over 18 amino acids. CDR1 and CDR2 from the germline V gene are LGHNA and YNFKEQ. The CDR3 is CASSPSGGWNGGGYEQYF. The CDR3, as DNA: TGTGCCAGCAGCCCCTCCGGGGGGTGGAATGGTGGAGGCTACGAGCAGTACTTC.

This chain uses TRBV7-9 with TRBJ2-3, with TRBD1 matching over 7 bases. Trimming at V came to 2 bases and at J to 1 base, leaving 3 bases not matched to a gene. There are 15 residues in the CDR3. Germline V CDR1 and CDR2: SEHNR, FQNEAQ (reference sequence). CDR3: CASSLLGQRTDTQYF. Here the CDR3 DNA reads TGTGCCAGCAGCTTATTGGGACAGCGCACAGATACGCAGTATTTT.

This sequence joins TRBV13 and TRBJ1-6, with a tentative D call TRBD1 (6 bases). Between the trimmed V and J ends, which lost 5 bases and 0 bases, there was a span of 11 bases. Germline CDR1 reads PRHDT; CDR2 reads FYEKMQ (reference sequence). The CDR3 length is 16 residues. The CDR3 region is CASSADRSSYNSPLHF. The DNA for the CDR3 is TGTGCCAGCAGCGCAGACAGGAGCTCCTATAATTCACCCCTCCACTTT.

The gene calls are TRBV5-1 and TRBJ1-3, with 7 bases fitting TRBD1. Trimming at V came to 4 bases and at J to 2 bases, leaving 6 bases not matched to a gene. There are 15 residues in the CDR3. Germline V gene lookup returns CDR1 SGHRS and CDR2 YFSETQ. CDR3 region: CASSPDRDPGNTIYF. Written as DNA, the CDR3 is TGCGCCAGCAGCCCAGACAGGGACCCTGGAAACACCATATATTTT.

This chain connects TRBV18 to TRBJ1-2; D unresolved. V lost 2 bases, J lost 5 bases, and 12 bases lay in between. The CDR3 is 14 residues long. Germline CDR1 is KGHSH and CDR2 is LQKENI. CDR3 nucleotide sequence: TGTGCCAGCTCACCAGAGGCGGTGGAATATGGCTACACCTTC. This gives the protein CASSPEAVEYGYTF.

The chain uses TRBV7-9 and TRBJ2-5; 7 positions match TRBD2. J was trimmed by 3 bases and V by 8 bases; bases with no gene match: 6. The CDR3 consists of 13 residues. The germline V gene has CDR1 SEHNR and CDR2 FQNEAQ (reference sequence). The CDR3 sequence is CASGVAGEETQYF. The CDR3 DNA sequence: TGTGCCAGCGGCGTCGCGGGAGAAGAGACCCAGTACTTC.

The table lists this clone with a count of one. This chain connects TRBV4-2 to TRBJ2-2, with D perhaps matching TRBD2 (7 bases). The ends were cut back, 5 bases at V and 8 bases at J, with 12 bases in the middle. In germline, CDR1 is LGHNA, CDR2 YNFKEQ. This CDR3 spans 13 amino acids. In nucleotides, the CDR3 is TGTGCCAGCAGCAAGGGGGGGGCTGGGGAGCTGTTTTTT. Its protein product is CASSKGGAGELFF.

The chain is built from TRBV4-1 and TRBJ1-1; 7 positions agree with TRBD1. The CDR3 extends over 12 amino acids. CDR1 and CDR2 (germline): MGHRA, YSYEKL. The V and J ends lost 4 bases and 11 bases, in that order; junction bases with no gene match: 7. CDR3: CASSPDRVLAFF. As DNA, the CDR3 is TGCGCCAGCAGCCCTGACAGGGTTTTGGCTTTCTTT.

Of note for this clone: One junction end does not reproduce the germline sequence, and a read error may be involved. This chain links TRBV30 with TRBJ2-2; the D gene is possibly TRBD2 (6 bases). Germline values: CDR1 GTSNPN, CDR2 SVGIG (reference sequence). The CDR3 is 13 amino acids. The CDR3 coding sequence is TGTGCCTGGAGTGTTCTGGTCACCGGGGGGCTGTTTTTT. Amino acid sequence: CAWSVLVTGGLFF.

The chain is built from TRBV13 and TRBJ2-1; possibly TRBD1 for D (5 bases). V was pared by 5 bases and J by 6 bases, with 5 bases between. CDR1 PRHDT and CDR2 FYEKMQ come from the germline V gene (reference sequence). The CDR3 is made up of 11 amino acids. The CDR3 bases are TGTGCCAGCAGCCAGGGCAATGAGCAGTTCTTC. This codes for CASSQGNEQFF.

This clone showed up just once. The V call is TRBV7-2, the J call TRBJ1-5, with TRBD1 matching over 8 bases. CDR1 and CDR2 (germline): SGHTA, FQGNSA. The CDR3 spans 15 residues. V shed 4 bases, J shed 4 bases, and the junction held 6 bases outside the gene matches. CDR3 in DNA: TGTGCCAGCAGCTCCGGGACAGGAATTAATCAGCCCCAGCATTTT. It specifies CASSSGTGINQPQHF.

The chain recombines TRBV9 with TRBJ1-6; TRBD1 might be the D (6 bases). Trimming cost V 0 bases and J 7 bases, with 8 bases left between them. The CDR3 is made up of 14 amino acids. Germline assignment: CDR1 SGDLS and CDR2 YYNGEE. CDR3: CASSVGQGNSPLHF. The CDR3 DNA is TGTGCCAGCAGCGTAGGGCAGGGGAATTCACCCCTCCACTTT.

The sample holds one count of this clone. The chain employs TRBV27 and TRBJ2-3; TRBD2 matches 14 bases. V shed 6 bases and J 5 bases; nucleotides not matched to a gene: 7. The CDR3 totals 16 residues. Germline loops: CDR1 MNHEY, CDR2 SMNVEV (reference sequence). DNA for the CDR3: TGTGCCAGCAGCTCAAGACTAGCGGGGGGGATAGATACGCAGTATTTT. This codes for CASSSRLAGGIDTQYF.

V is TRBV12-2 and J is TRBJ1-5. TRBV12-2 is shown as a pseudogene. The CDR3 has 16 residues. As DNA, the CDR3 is TGTGCAAGTCTTGGAAGTAGGTCATCACGCGGTCAGCCCCAGCATTTT. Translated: CASLGSRSSRGQPQHF.

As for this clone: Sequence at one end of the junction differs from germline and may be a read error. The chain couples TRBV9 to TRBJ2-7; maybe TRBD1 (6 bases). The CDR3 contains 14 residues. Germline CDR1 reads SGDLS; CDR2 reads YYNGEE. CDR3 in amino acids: CASSAGQSLYEQHF. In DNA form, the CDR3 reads TGTGCCAGCAGCGCAGGACAGAGCTTATACGAGCAGCACTTC.

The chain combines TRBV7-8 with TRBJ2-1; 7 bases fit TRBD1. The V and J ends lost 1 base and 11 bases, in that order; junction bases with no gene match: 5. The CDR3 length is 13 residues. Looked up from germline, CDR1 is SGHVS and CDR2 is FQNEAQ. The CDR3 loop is CASSLGRDSKQFF. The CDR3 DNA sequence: TGTGCCAGCAGCTTAGGTCGGGACAGCAAGCAGTTCTTC.

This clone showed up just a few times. CDR3 protein: CASLKVRVQHF. Here the CDR3 DNA reads TGTGCCAGCTTGAAGGTCAGGGTCCAGCATTTT. The gene calls are TRBV6-1 and TRBJ1-5; tentatively, D is TRBD1 (5 bases). Trimming took 8 bases from V and 12 from J, leaving 14 bases between them. CDR1 and CDR2 from the germline V gene are MNHNS and SASEGT. The CDR3 length is 11 residues.

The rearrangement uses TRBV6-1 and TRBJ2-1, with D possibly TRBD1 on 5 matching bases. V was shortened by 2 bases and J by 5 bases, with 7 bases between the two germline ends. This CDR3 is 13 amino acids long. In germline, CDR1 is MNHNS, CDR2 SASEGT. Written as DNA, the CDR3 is TGTGCCAGCAGTGAACAGGGCGACAATGAGCAGTTCTTC. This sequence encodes CASSEQGDNEQFF.

The CDR3 region is CASSNRDRASSYNSPLHF. DNA for the CDR3: TGCGCCAGCAGCAACCGGGACAGGGCCAGCTCCTATAATTCACCCCTCCACTTT. The J gene is TRBJ1-6, the V gene TRBV5-1; 9 nucleotides align to TRBD1. Trimming removed 4 bases from V and 0 bases from J; junction bases left unmatched: 8. Germline V gives CDR1 SGHRS, CDR2 YFSETQ. This CDR3 region has 18 residues.